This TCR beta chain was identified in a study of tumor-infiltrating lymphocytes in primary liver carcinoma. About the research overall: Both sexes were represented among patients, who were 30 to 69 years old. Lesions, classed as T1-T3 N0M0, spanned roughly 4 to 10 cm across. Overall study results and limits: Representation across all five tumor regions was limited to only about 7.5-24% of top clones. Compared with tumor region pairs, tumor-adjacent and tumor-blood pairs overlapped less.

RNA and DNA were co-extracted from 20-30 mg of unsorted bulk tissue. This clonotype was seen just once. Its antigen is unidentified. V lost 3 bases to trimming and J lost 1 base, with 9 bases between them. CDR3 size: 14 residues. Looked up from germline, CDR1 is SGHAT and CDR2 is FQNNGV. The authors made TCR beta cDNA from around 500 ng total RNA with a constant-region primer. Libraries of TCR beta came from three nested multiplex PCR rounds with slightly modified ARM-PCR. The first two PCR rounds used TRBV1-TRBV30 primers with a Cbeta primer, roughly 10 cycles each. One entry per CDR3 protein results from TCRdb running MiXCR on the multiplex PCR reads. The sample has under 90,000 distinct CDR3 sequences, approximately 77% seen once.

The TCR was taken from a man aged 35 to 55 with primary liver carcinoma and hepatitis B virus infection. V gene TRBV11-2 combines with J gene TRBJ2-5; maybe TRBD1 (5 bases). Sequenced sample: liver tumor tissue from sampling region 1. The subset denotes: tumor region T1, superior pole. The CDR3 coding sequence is TGTGCCAGCAGCTTCTGGGGCGGCCAAGAGACCCAGTACTTC. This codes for CASSFWGGQETQYF.